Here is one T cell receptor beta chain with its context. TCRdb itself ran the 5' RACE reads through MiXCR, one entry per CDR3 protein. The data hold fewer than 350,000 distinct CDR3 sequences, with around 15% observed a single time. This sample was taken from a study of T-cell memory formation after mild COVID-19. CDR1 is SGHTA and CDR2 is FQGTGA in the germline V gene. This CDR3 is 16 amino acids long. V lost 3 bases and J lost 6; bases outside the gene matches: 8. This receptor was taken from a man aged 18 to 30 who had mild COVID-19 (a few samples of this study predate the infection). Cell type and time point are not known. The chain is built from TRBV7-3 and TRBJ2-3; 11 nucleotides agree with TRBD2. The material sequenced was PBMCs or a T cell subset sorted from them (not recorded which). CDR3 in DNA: TGTGCCAGCAGCTTGGGGGCTAGCGGGGGGCCCGATACGCAGTATTTT. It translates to CASSLGASGGPDTQYF.